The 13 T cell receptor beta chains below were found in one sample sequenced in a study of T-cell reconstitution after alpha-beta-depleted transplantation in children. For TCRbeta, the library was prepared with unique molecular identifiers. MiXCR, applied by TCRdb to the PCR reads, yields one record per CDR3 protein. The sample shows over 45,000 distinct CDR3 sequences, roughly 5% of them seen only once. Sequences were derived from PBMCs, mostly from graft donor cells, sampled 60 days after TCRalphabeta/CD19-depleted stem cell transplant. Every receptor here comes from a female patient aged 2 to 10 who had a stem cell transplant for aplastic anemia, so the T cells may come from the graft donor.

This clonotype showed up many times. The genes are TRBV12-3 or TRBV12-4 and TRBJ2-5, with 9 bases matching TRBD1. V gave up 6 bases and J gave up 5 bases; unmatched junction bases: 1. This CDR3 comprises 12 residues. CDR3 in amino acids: CASRGQGETQYF. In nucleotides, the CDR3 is TGTGCCAGCAGAGGACAGGGGGAGACCCAGTACTTC.

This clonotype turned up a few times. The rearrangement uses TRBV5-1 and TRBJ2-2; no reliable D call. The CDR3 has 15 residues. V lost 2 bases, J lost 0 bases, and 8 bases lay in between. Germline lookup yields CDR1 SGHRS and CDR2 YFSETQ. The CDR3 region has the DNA TGCGCCAGCAGCTTCCAGATGTCGAACACCGGGGAGCTGTTTTTT. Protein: CASSFQMSNTGELFF.

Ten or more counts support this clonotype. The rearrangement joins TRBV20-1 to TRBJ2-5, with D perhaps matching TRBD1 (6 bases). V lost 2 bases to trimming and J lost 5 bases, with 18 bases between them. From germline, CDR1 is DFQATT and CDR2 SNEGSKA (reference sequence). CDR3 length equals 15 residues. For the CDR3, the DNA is TGCAGTGCTAGAAGCCGGGACAACTCTAGGGAGACCCAGTACTTC. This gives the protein CSARSRDNSRETQYF.

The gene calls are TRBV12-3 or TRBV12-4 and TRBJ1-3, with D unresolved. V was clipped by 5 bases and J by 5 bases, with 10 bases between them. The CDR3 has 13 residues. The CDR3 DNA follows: TGTGCCAGCAGTGAAGTCTGGCGAAACACCATATATTTT. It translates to CASSEVWRNTIYF.

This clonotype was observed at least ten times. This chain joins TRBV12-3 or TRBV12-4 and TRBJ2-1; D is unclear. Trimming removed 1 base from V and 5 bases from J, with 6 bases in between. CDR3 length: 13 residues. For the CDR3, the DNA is TGTGCCAGCAGTTTAGGTGGAGACAATGAGCAGTTCTTC. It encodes CASSLGGDNEQFF.

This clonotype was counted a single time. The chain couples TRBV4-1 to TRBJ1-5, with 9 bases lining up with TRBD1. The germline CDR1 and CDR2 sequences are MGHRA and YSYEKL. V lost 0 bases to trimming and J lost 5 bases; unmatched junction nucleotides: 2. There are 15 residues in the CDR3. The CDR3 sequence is CASSQDRTGDQPQHF. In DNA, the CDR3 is TGCGCCAGCAGCCAAGATAGGACAGGGGATCAGCCCCAGCATTTT.

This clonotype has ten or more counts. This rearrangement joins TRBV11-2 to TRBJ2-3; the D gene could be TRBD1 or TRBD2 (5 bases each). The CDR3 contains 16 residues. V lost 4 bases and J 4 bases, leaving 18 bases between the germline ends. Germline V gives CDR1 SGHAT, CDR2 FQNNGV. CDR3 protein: CASSYGLILRADTQYF. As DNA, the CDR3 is TGTGCCAGCAGCTACGGACTGATCCTCAGGGCAGATACGCAGTATTTT.

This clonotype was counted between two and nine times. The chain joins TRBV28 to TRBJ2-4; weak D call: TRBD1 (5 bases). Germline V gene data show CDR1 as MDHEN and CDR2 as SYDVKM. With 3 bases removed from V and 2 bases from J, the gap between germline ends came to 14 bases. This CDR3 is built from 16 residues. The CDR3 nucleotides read TGTGCCAGCAGTTTCCCTACTGACAGTCCCAAAAACATTCAGTACTTC. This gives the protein CASSFPTDSPKNIQYF.

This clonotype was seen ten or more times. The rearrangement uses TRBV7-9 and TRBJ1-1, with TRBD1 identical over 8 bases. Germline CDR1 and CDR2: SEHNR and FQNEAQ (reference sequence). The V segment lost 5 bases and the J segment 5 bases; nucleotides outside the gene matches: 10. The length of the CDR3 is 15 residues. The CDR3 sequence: CASSRTGGFGTEAFF. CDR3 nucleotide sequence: TGTGCCAGCAGCAGAACAGGGGGATTCGGGACTGAAGCTTTCTTT.

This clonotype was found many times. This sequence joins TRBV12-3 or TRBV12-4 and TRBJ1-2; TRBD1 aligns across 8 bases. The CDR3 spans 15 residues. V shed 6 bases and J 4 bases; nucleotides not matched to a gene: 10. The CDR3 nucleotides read TGTGCCAGCAGGGCCCAGGGGGCGAGGAGCTATGGCTACACCTTC. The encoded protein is CASRAQGARSYGYTF.

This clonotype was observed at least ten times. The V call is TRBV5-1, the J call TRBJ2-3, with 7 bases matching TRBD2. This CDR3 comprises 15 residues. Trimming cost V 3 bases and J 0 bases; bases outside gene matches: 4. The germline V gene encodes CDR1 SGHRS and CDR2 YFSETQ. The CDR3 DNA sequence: TGCGCCAGCAGCTCTGGGGGGGGAAGCACAGATACGCAGTATTTT. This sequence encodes CASSSGGGSTDTQYF.

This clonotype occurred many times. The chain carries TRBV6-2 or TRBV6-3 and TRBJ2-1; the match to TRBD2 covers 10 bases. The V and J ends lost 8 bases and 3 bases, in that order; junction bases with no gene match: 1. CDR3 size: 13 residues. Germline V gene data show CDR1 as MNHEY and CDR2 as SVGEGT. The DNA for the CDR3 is TGTGCCAGCGAGCGGGAGGGCTACAATGAGCAGTTCTTC. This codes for CASEREGYNEQFF.

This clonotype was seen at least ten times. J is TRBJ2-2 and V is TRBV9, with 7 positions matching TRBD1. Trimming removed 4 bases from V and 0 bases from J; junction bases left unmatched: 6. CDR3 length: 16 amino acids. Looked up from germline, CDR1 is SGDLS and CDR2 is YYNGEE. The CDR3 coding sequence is TGTGCCAGCAGCTATCCCGGGACAGCGAACACCGGGGAGCTGTTTTTT. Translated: CASSYPGTANTGELFF. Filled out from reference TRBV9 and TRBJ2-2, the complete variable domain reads DSGVTQTPKHLITATGQRVTLRCSPRSGDLSVYWYQQSLDQGLQFLIQYYNGEERAKGNILERFSAQQFPDLHSELNLSSLELGDSALYFCASSYPGTANTGELFFGEGSRLTVL.